The TCR beta chain described here comes from a study of T cells in Graves' hyperthyroidism and ophthalmopathy. Looked up from germline, CDR1 is MNHNS and CDR2 is SASEGT. This CDR3 contains 15 residues. The V gene lost 1 base and the J gene lost 4 bases, with 14 bases spanning the gap. Across 18 months, stable Graves' hyperthyroidism was marked by no progression to ophthalmopathy. Newly diagnosed hyperthyroidism patients aged 18 to 65 years had disease lasting under 2 months. Diagnosis rested on symptoms, serum thyroxine and TRAb, thyroid ultrasound, and orbital computed tomography. Amplification of TCR beta CDR3 regions used RNA as the template. The TCR CDR3 was amplified in a first-round RT-PCR using the HTBI primer set. TCRdb called the multiplex PCR reads again in MiXCR, with one record for every CDR3 protein. This sample has about 700,000 distinct CDR3 sequences, with around 15% found just once.

This TCR was recovered from a woman aged 18-30 years with Graves' hyperthyroidism. Material: blood. V and J are TRBV6-1 and TRBJ2-7, with D unclear. The CDR3 DNA reads TGTGCCAGCAGTGAAGAGCCAAACTACTCTTACGAGCAGTACTTC. It yields the protein CASSEEPNYSYEQYF.